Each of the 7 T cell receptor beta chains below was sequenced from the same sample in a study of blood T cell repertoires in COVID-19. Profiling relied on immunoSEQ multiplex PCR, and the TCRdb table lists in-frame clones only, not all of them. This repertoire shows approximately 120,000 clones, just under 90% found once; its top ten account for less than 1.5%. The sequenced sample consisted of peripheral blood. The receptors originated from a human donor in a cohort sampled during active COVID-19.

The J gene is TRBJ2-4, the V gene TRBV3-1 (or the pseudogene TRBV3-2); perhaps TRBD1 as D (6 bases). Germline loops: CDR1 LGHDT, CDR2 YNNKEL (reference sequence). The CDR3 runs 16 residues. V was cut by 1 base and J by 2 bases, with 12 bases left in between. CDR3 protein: CASSQVGTGPKNIQYF. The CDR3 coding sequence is TGTGCCAGCAGCCAAGTGGGTACAGGGCCCAAAAACATTCAGTACTTC.

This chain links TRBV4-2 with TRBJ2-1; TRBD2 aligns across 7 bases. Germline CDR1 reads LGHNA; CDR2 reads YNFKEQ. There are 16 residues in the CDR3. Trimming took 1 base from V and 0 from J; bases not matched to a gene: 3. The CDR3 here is CASSQGGGSSYNEQFF. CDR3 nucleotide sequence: TGTGCCAGCAGCCAAGGGGGGGGGAGCTCCTACAATGAGCAGTTCTTC.

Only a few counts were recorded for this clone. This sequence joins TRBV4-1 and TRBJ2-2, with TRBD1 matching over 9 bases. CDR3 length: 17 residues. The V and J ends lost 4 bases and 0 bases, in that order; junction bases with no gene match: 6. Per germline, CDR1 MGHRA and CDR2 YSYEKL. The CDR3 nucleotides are TGCGCCAGCAGCCGGGCTAGACAGGGGGCGAACACCGGGGAGCTGTTTTTT. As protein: CASSRARQGANTGELFF.

DNA for the CDR3: TGTGCCAGTAGTATACGGCAGGGCTCCGGCAAAAACATTCAGTACTTC. It specifies CASSIRQGSGKNIQYF. V is TRBV19 and J is TRBJ2-4; the D gene is possibly TRBD1 (5 bases). Germline V CDR1 and CDR2: LNHDA, SQIVND (reference sequence). Deletions cut 2 bases from V and 3 bases from J, with 14 bases between. The CDR3 is made up of 16 amino acids.

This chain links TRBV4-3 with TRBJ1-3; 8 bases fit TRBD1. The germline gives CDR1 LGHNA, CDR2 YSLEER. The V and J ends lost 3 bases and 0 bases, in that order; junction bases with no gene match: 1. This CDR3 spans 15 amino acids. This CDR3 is CASSQDRASGNTIYF. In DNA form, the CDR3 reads TGCGCCAGCAGCCAGGACAGGGCCTCTGGAAACACCATATATTTT.

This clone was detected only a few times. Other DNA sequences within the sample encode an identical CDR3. In DNA, the CDR3 is TGCGCCAGCAGCTTACAGGGTATCTCTGGAAACACCATATATTTT. It codes for CASSLQGISGNTIYF. This chain joins TRBV5-1 and TRBJ1-3; tentative D call: TRBD1 (6 bases). V was pared by 2 bases and J by 0 bases, with 9 bases between. This CDR3 has 15 residues. The germline V gene has CDR1 SGHRS and CDR2 YFSETQ.

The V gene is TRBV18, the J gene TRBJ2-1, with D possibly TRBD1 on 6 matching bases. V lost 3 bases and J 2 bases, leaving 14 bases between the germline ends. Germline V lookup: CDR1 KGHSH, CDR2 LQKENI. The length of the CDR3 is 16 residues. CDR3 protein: CASSPGHRVPYNEQFF. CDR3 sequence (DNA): TGTGCCAGCTCACCGGGCCACAGGGTTCCCTACAATGAGCAGTTCTTC.